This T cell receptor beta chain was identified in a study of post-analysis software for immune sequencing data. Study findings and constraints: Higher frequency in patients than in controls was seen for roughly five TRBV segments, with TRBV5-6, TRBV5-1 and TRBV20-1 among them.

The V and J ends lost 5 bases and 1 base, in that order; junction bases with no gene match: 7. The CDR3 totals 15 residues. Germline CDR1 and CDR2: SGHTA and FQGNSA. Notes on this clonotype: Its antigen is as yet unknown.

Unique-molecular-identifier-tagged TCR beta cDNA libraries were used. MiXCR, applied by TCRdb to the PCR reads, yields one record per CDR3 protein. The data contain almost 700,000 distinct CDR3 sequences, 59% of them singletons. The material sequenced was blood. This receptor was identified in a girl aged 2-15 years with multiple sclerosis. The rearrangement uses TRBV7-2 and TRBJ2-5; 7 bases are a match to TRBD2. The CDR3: CASSPPGGLQETQYF. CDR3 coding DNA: TGTGCCAGCAGCCCACCGGGGGGACTCCAAGAGACCCAGTACTTC.